This is a list of T cell receptor beta chains from one sample in a study of cytomegalovirus exposure and HLA in healthy donors. Data came from immunoSEQ multiplex PCR; TCRdb stores just in-frame clones and leaves some out. The profile covers about 120,000 clones, with roughly 87% appearing a single time and 1.1% taken by the ten largest. The source material was PBMCs. These receptors all stem from a woman between 18 and 29 years old in good health and CMV-seronegative. The CDR3 runs from the conserved cysteine through the conserved F or W. The D gene is left open where the match is weak. The listing skips clone size in some rows; elsewhere it reads once, few, many or a size class.

j_call,clone_size,v_call,d_call,cdr3_aa,cdr3_nt
TRBJ1-2,.,TRBV2,.,CASSEALGSDYGYTF,TGTGCCAGCAGTGAAGCGCTTGGTTCGGACTATGGCTACACCTTC
TRBJ1-2,.,TRBV5-4,.,CASSLMSGNYGYTF,TGTGCCAGCAGCTTGATGTCAGGGAACTATGGCTACACCTTC
TRBJ1-3,.,TRBV30,.,CAWSVTQKAGNTIYF,TGTGCCTGGAGTGTAACACAGAAGGCTGGAAACACCATATATTTT
TRBJ2-1,.,TRBV7-9,.,CASSFPGTSNEQFF,TGTGCCAGCAGCTTTCCCGGGACATCGAATGAGCAGTTCTTC
TRBJ1-1,.,TRBV2,.,CASTKRRQGMNTEAFF,TGTGCCAGCACGAAAAGGCGGCAGGGCATGAACACTGAAGCTTTCTTT
TRBJ2-7,.,TRBV27,TRBD1,CASSLSGQGVGEQYF,TGTGCCAGCAGTTTATCGGGACAGGGGGTCGGGGAGCAGTACTTC
TRBJ2-3,.,TRBV5-4,.,CASSFGGTTDTQYF,TGTGCCAGCAGCTTCGGGGGTACCACAGATACGCAGTATTTT
TRBJ2-1,once,TRBV6-5,.,CASSFPGGLKQFF,TGTGCCAGCAGTTTCCCAGGGGGACTTAAGCAGTTCTTC
TRBJ1-2,once,TRBV6-6,.,CAIQTDRNYGYTF,TGTGCCATCCAGACGGACAGAAACTATGGCTACACCTTC
TRBJ2-1,.,TRBV5-1,.,CASSVEADNEQFF,TGCGCCAGCAGCGTAGAGGCCGACAATGAGCAGTTCTTC
TRBJ1-1,.,TRBV28,.,CASSPYTPQNTEAFF,TGTGCCAGCAGCCCTTATACCCCACAGAACACTGAAGCTTTCTTT
TRBJ1-2,.,TRBV6-5,.,CASCDAGFFGYTF,TGTGCCAGCTGCGATGCCGGTTTTTTTGGCTACACCTTC
TRBJ1-2,.,TRBV28,.,CASSLPQGNGYTF,TGTGCCAGCAGTTTACCCCAGGGGAATGGCTACACCTTC
TRBJ1-2,.,TRBV27,TRBD1,CASSFQRQGSGGYTF,TGTGCCAGCAGTTTCCAACGACAGGGGTCGGGCGGCTACACCTTC
TRBJ1-1,.,TRBV14,TRBD1,CASSPDRVGAFF,TGTGCCAGCAGCCCCGACAGGGTAGGAGCTTTCTTT
TRBJ2-2,.,TRBV7-2,.,CASSGEQGRTGELFF,TGTGCCAGCAGCGGAGAACAGGGTCGTACCGGGGAGCTGTTTTTT
TRBJ1-6,few,TRBV28,TRBD1,CASRQGTNSPLHF,TGTGCCAGTAGACAGGGGACTAATTCACCCCTCCACTTT
TRBJ2-1,.,TRBV7-2,TRBD2,CASSLRVLAGGMGEQFF,TGTGCCAGCAGCTTACGGGTACTAGCGGGAGGTATGGGTGAGCAGTTCTTC
TRBJ1-3,.,TRBV7-2,.,CASSFSGERNTIYF,TGTGCCAGCAGCTTCTCAGGGGAGAGAAACACCATATATTTT
TRBJ2-1,.,TRBV27,.,CASIEGSEQFF,TGTGCCAGCATCGAGGGAAGTGAGCAGTTCTTC
TRBJ2-7,.,TRBV11-2,TRBD2,CASSPRLAGGQKGYEQYF,TGTGCCAGCAGCCCCCGACTAGCGGGAGGGCAAAAGGGGTACGAGCAGTACTTC
TRBJ1-3,.,TRBV29-1,.,CSAGVDNLGNTIYF,TGCAGCGCCGGCGTAGACAACTTGGGAAACACCATATATTTT
TRBJ2-7,once,TRBV30,.,CAWHRGSYEQYF,TGTGCCTGGCATAGGGGCTCCTACGAGCAGTACTTC
TRBJ1-6,.,TRBV27,.,CASSPLRVRSYNSPLHF,TGTGCCAGCAGCCCCCTCAGGGTACGATCCTATAATTCACCCCTCCACTTT
TRBJ2-2,.,TRBV6-5,TRBD2,CASFPRGGAGELFF,TGTGCCAGCTTCCCACGGGGGGGGGCTGGGGAGCTGTTTTTT
TRBJ1-1,.,TRBV28,TRBD1,CASRTQTGSRTEAFF,TGTGCCAGCAGGACCCAGACAGGGAGTAGGACTGAAGCTTTCTTT
TRBJ2-5,.,TRBV27,TRBD1,CASSTWDRGTGETQYF,TGTGCCAGCAGTACCTGGGACAGGGGAACGGGAGAGACCCAGTACTTC
TRBJ1-4,.,TRBV2,.,CASSDGGGDEKLFF,TGTGCCAGCAGTGATGGTGGGGGGGATGAAAAACTGTTTTTT
TRBJ1-1,.,TRBV5-1,TRBD1,CASRKGQGDTEAFF,TGCGCCAGCAGAAAGGGACAGGGCGATACTGAAGCTTTCTTT
TRBJ2-4,.,TRBV18,TRBD1,CASSPRDSENIQYF,TGTGCCAGCTCACCACGGGACAGTGAAAACATTCAGTACTTC
TRBJ2-1,.,TRBV27,.,CASSSTGPGYNEQFF,TGTGCCAGCAGTTCCACAGGACCCGGGTACAATGAGCAGTTCTTC
TRBJ2-5,.,TRBV23-1,.,CASSHLHRETQYF,TGCGCCAGCAGTCATTTACATCGAGAGACCCAGTACTTC
TRBJ1-5,.,TRBV27,TRBD1,CASRSTGFYSNQPQHF,TGTGCCAGCAGGTCGACAGGGTTTTATAGCAATCAGCCCCAGCATTTT
TRBJ1-6,few,TRBV28,.,CASSLAGGAYNSPLHF,TGTGCCAGCAGTTTAGCCGGAGGCGCCTATAATTCACCCCTCCACTTT
TRBJ2-2,.,TRBV6-6,.,CASSYQEQLTGELFF,TGTGCCAGCAGTTATCAGGAACAGCTTACCGGGGAGCTGTTTTTT
TRBJ2-2,.,TRBV30,.,CAWTQVNTGELFF,TGTGCCTGGACCCAGGTGAACACCGGGGAGCTGTTTTTT
TRBJ1-3,.,TRBV30,.,CAWRQTSSGNTIYF,TGTGCCTGGAGACAGACTAGCTCTGGAAACACCATATATTTT
TRBJ2-5,.,TRBV9,TRBD2,CASSVGLARYFQETQYF,TGTGCCAGCAGCGTAGGACTAGCAAGGTATTTCCAAGAGACCCAGTACTTC
TRBJ1-1,.,TRBV10-1,.,CASSEWPTEAFF,TGCGCCAGCAGTGAGTGGCCCACTGAAGCTTTCTTT
TRBJ2-3,.,TRBV30,TRBD2,CAWRTSGRLTDTQYF,TGTGCCTGGCGGACTAGCGGGAGGTTGACAGATACGCAGTATTTT
TRBJ1-2,.,TRBV23-1,TRBD1,CASSQPGTGSYTF,TGCGCCAGCAGTCAACCCGGGACAGGTTCCTACACCTTC
TRBJ1-2,once,TRBV7-9,TRBD1,CASSSTGTDGYTF,TGTGCCAGCAGCTCTACCGGGACAGATGGCTACACCTTC
TRBJ1-1,.,TRBV11-2,.,CASSPHRIPRRGTNTEAFF,TGTGCCAGCAGCCCCCACCGAATCCCTCGTCGGGGGACGAACACTGAAGCTTTCTTT
TRBJ1-2,.,TRBV4-3,.,CASSQESGANYGYTF,TGCGCCAGCAGCCAAGAGTCCGGGGCTAACTATGGCTACACCTTC
TRBJ2-2,once,TRBV27,.,CASRSGTYTGELFF,TGTGCCAGCAGATCAGGGACTTACACCGGGGAGCTGTTTTTT
TRBJ2-5,.,TRBV7-9,TRBD2,CASSSTDPTSGGAVETQYF,TGTGCCAGCAGCTCGACAGATCCGACTAGCGGGGGGGCCGTAGAGACCCAGTACTTC
TRBJ1-5,few,TRBV27,.,CASSLNRNQPQHF,TGTGCCAGCAGTCTAAATCGCAATCAGCCCCAGCATTTT
TRBJ1-3,.,TRBV6-1,.,CASDRGTSGNTIYF,TGTGCCAGCGACCGGGGAACCTCTGGAAACACCATATATTTT